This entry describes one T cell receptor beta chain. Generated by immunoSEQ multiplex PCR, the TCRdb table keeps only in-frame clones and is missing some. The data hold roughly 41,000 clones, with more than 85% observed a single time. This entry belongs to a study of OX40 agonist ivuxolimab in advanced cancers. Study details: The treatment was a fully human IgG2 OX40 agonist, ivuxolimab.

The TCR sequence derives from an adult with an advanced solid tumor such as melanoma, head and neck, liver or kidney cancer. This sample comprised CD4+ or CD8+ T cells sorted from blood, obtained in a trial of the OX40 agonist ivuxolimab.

As DNA, the CDR3 is TGTGCCAGCAGCTTGGGAGGCAGCCCCTACGAGCAGTACGTC. This sequence encodes CASSLGGSPYEQYV. This chain uses TRBV5-4 with TRBJ2-7; D gene unclear. CDR1 is SGHNT, CDR2 YYREEE, per germline (reference sequence). V was trimmed by 0 bases and J by 2 bases, leaving 9 bases between them. This CDR3 has 14 amino acids.